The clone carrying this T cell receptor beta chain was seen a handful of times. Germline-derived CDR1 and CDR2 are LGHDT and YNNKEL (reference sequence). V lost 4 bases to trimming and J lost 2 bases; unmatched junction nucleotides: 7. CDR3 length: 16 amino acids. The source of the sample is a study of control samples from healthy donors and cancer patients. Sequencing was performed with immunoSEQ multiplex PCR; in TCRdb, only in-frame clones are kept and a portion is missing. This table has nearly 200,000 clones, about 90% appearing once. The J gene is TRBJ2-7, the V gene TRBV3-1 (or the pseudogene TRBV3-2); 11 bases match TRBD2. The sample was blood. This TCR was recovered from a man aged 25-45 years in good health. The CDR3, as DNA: TGTGCCAGCAGCCGTCTAGCGGGGGGACGTACCTACGAGCAGTACTTC. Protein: CASSRLAGGRTYEQYF.